Below are 6 T cell receptor beta chains sequenced from a single sample in a study of blood T cell repertoires in COVID-19 (dated by TCRdb to the early 2020s). The method behind the library was the immunoSEQ multiplex PCR assay. The clones in this table, taken by TCRdb from immuneACCESS, are in-frame only. Not every clone is retained; where verified, under half of the shortfall comes from an unresolved V gene, and the cause of the rest is unknown. Present in this sample are around 180,000 clones, about nine tenths of which were seen just once. In total, the top ten clones hold roughly 4.2% of the sample. The source material was peripheral blood. Receptor source: a woman between 25 and 40 years old with acute or convalescent COVID-19.

The chain has TRBV7-8 and TRBJ1-2; D not certain. Germline CDR1 reads SGHVS; CDR2 reads FQNEAQ. The CDR3 spans 16 residues. V lost 5 bases to trimming and J lost 4 bases, with 20 bases between them. The CDR3 coding sequence is TGTGCCAGCAGCCGTATCGACACAACACGGGGCTATGGCTACACCTTC. Encoded protein: CASSRIDTTRGYGYTF.

The table lists this clone with a count of one. The genes are TRBV4-2 and TRBJ1-4, with 8 bases matching TRBD1. From germline, CDR1 is LGHNA and CDR2 YNFKEQ. The junction had 5 bases not matched to a gene; V was cut back by 0 bases and J by 8 bases. The CDR3 has 15 amino acids. Written as DNA, the CDR3 is TGTGCCAGCAGCCAAGAGATACAGGGGGGAGAAAAACTGTTTTTT. This sequence encodes CASSQEIQGGEKLFF.

The rearrangement uses TRBV24-1 and TRBJ2-5, with D maybe TRBD1 (6 bases). The CDR3 is 12 amino acids. Between the trimmed V and J ends, which lost 10 bases and 0 bases, there was a span of 8 bases. Per the germline V gene, CDR1 is KGHDR and CDR2 is SFDVKD. This CDR3 is CATGQNQETQYF. For the CDR3, the DNA is TGTGCCACTGGACAGAACCAAGAGACCCAGTACTTC.

In its sample, this clone was seen once. The chain is built from TRBV9 and TRBJ1-2; 10 bases agree with TRBD1. The CDR3 contains 14 residues. Germline-derived CDR1 and CDR2 are SGDLS and YYNGEE. V trimming: 3 bases; J trimming: 6 bases; junction bases outside the gene matches: 5. The CDR3 sequence is CASSDGQGVNGYTF. In nucleotides, the CDR3 is TGTGCCAGCAGCGACGGACAGGGGGTCAATGGCTACACCTTC.

This clone has only a few counts. The chain is built from TRBV28 and TRBJ1-6, with D perhaps matching TRBD1 (5 bases). This CDR3 is built from 14 residues. With 6 bases removed from V and 7 bases from J, the gap between germline ends came to 13 bases. In germline, CDR1 is MDHEN, CDR2 SYDVKM. CDR3 sequence: CASSFLTDNSPLHF. The CDR3 DNA reads as TGTGCCAGCAGCTTTCTGACAGACAATTCACCCCTCCACTTT.

This clone was found a few times. The chain carries TRBV5-8 and TRBJ2-7, with 7 bases fitting TRBD2. Trimming removed 10 bases from V and 3 bases from J; junction bases left unmatched: 4. There are 11 residues in the CDR3. The germline V gene encodes CDR1 SGHTS and CDR2 YDEGEE. DNA for the CDR3: TGTGCCGGGGGAGGGTACTACGAGCAGTACTTC. This gives the protein CAGGGYYEQYF.